This is a list of T cell receptor beta chains from one sample in a study of Graves' ophthalmopathy and Graves' hyperthyroidism. In TCRdb, the multiplex PCR reads were re-called with MiXCR into one record per CDR3 protein. The repertoire holds over 450,000 distinct CDR3 sequences, with over 13% as singletons. The sample comprised blood. The receptors come from a woman aged 30 to 39 with Graves' ophthalmopathy. Both conserved end residues are part of each CDR3. D genes are given only for firm matches. Clone size is given for some rows only: seen once, a few or many times, or a class if the clone is expanded.

clone_size,j_call,d_call,v_call,cdr3_aa,cdr3_nt
many,TRBJ1-2,TRBD1,TRBV12-3/TRBV12-4,CASSPGTGKNYGYTF,TGTGCCAGCAGTCCCGGGACAGGGAAAAACTATGGCTACACCTTC
many,TRBJ2-7,.,TRBV6-4,CASSDERRERYSYEQYF,TGTGCCAGCAGTGACGAAAGACGGGAGAGATACTCCTACGAGCAGTACTTC
few,TRBJ2-5,.,TRBV27,CASSLNYGLARETQYF,TGTGCCAGCAGTCTAAACTACGGGCTAGCTAGGGAGACCCAGTACTTC
many,TRBJ1-5,.,TRBV6-1,CASTLDSGQPQHF,TGTGCCAGCACCTTGGACAGTGGACAGCCCCAGCATTTT
many,TRBJ2-7,.,TRBV7-3,CASSAEGTLGSYEQYF,TGTGCCAGCAGCGCCGAGGGCACCCTAGGGAGCTACGAGCAGTACTTC
many,TRBJ1-2,.,TRBV30,CAWSVRRVSSPVYGYTF,TGTGCCTGGAGTGTAAGGAGAGTAAGCAGTCCCGTCTATGGCTACACCTTC
many,TRBJ2-7,TRBD1,TRBV12-3/TRBV12-4,CASSSGQDTYEQYF,TGTGCCAGCAGTTCCGGACAGGATACCTACGAGCAGTACTTC
.,TRBJ1-1,.,TRBV28,CASSLLGLRTEAFF,TGTGCCAGCAGTTTATTGGGACTCCGAACTGAAGCTTTCTTT
many,TRBJ2-7,.,TRBV20-1,CSARPGAGGTYEQYF,TGCAGTGCTAGACCGGGGGCCGGAGGAACCTACGAGCAGTACTTC
many,TRBJ2-7,.,TRBV27,CASSHGRSYEQYF,TGTGCCAGCAGTCATGGACGGTCCTACGAGCAGTACTTC
many,TRBJ2-7,TRBD1,TRBV27,CASSADRGSYEQYF,TGTGCCAGCAGTGCCGACAGGGGTTCCTACGAGCAGTACTTC
many,TRBJ1-1,.,TRBV20-1,CSARDLRVQKFVGTEAFF,TGCAGTGCTAGAGATCTACGCGTACAGAAGTTCGTCGGCACTGAAGCTTTCTTT
many,TRBJ2-5,TRBD2,TRBV6-1,CASSGGVRSSGYQETQYF,TGTGCCAGCAGTGGGGGAGTGAGGTCTAGCGGTTACCAAGAGACCCAGTACTTC
many,TRBJ2-7,TRBD1,TRBV4-1,CASSHPGTDSEQYF,TGCGCCAGCAGCCACCCCGGGACAGACTCTGAGCAGTACTTC
many,TRBJ2-7,.,TRBV10-1,CASSSDISYEQYF,TGCGCCAGCAGTTCGGACATTTCCTACGAGCAGTACTTC
many,TRBJ1-1,.,TRBV30,CALGRTMRTEAFF,TGTGCCTTGGGACGGACAATGCGAACTGAAGCTTTCTTT
.,TRBJ2-7,.,TRBV5-4,CASSTRLVDSEQYF,TGTGCCAGCAGCACCCGACTAGTTGATTCCGAGCAGTACTTC
.,TRBJ2-5,TRBD2,TRBV20-1,CSALLAAQETQYF,TGCAGTGCCTTACTAGCGGCCCAAGAGACCCAGTACTTC
many,TRBJ1-5,.,TRBV7-2,CASSSEQNQPQHF,TGTGCCAGCAGTTCCGAACAGAATCAGCCCCAGCATTTT
many,TRBJ1-1,.,TRBV12-3/TRBV12-4,CASSSTAGGTEAFF,TGTGCCAGCAGTTCGACAGCGGGGGGCACTGAAGCTTTCTTT
many,TRBJ1-5,TRBD1,TRBV30,CAWSTGQGSQPQHF,TGTGCCTGGAGTACCGGACAGGGGTCTCAGCCCCAGCATTTT
many,TRBJ1-6,TRBD1,TRBV28,CASSFSRDSNSPLHF,TGTGCCAGCAGTTTTTCTCGGGACAGTAATTCACCCCTCCACTTT
many,TRBJ1-3,.,TRBV11-2,CASRTQGPGNTIYF,TGTGCCAGCAGAACTCAGGGGCCTGGAAACACCATATATTTT
many,TRBJ2-7,.,TRBV20-1,CSARAVGRDYEQYF,TGCAGTGCTAGAGCGGTAGGAAGGGACTACGAGCAGTACTTC
.,TRBJ2-5,TRBD2,TRBV7-8,CASTYPAGEGEETQYF,TGTGCCAGCACCTACCCGGCGGGGGAGGGTGAAGAGACCCAGTACTTC
many,TRBJ1-2,TRBD1,TRBV12-3/TRBV12-4,CASSPRRTGGAGSGYTF,TGTGCCAGCAGTCCCCGCAGGACAGGGGGCGCAGGTAGTGGCTACACCTTC
many,TRBJ1-1,.,TRBV27,CASSLSVGAVEAFF,TGTGCCAGCAGTTTATCAGTGGGGGCGGTTGAAGCTTTCTTT
many,TRBJ2-7,.,TRBV18,CASSPGGGQAYEQYF,TGTGCCAGCTCACCAGGGGGGGGCCAGGCCTACGAGCAGTACTTC
.,TRBJ2-5,TRBD1,TRBV7-9,CASSLGQGIETQYF,TGTGCCAGCAGCTTAGGACAGGGTATCGAGACCCAGTACTTC
many,TRBJ1-5,.,TRBV28,CASRTPGQMANQPQHF,TGTGCCAGCCGTACTCCGGGACAAATGGCGAATCAGCCCCAGCATTTT
many,TRBJ2-7,.,TRBV28,CASSFSGGPYEQYF,TGTGCCAGCAGTTTTAGCGGAGGCCCCTACGAGCAGTACTTC
many,TRBJ2-7,.,TRBV7-2,CASSSGSGGIYEQYF,TGTGCCAGCAGCTCGGGGAGTGGGGGCATCTACGAGCAGTACTTC
.,TRBJ2-7,TRBD2,TRBV6-2/TRBV6-3,CASSYRASGPAYAYEQYF,TGTGCCAGCAGTTACCGGGCTAGCGGGCCCGCGTATGCCTACGAGCAGTACTTC
many,TRBJ1-6,.,TRBV28,CASSLTLTGSSYNSPLHF,TGTGCCAGCAGTTTAACCCTGACGGGCAGCTCCTATAATTCACCCCTCCACTTT
many,TRBJ2-7,.,TRBV24-1,CATSDFYTGTYEQYF,TGTGCCACCAGTGATTTTTATACAGGAACCTACGAGCAGTACTTC
many,TRBJ1-2,.,TRBV12-3/TRBV12-4,CASSLLGLTYGYTF,TGTGCCAGCAGTTTATTAGGCTTGACGTATGGCTACACCTTC
many,TRBJ1-1,TRBD1,TRBV9,CASSDRTGGTEAFF,TGTGCCAGCAGCGATAGGACAGGCGGGACTGAAGCTTTCTTT
many,TRBJ1-5,.,TRBV6-5,CASSYGGPNQPQHF,TGTGCCAGCAGTTATGGGGGTCCTAATCAGCCCCAGCATTTT
many,TRBJ2-2,TRBD1,TRBV28,CASSLRQGGAGSNTGELFF,TGTGCCAGCAGTTTACGACAGGGGGGAGCGGGAAGTAACACCGGGGAGCTGTTTTTT
.,TRBJ1-2,.,TRBV20-1,CSATDTNYGYTF,TGCAGTGCTACTGACACTAACTATGGCTACACCTTC
few,TRBJ1-1,.,TRBV5-1,CASSPVEGTEAFF,TGCGCCAGCAGCCCAGTGGAGGGAACTGAAGCTTTCTTT
many,TRBJ1-1,.,TRBV19,CASSRLNTEAFF,TGTGCCAGTAGTCGGTTGAACACTGAAGCTTTCTTT
many,TRBJ2-7,.,TRBV13,CASSLDQRAEQYF,TGTGCCAGCAGCTTAGATCAGCGGGCCGAGCAGTACTTC
once,TRBJ1-2,.,TRBV6-5,CASSYSTQDVRGYTF,TGTGCCAGCAGTTACTCGACACAGGACGTTCGGGGCTACACCTTC
many,TRBJ2-7,.,TRBV30,CAWRQDRHSSYEQYF,TGTGCCTGGAGACAAGACAGGCATAGCTCCTACGAGCAGTACTTC
few,TRBJ1-5,.,TRBV19,CASTRDGPSNQPQHF,TGTGCCAGTACCCGGGACGGCCCAAGCAATCAGCCCCAGCATTTT
many,TRBJ1-1,.,TRBV7-8,CASSPRRITVNTEAFF,TGTGCCAGCAGCCCCCGGAGGATAACAGTGAACACTGAAGCTTTCTTT
many,TRBJ2-7,.,TRBV6-2/TRBV6-3,CASSYSWGYEQYF,TGTGCCAGCAGTTACTCGTGGGGCTACGAGCAGTACTTC
many,TRBJ1-1,.,TRBV6-2/TRBV6-3,CASSPGAEAFF,TGTGCCAGCAGCCCGGGGGCTGAAGCTTTCTTT